What follows are 12 T cell receptor beta chains derived from one specimen sequenced in a study of regulatory T cells in long-lasting Graves disease. For TCR beta, libraries came from iRepertoire HTBI primers and Arm-PCR of CDR3 regions. MiXCR was run by TCRdb on the multiplex PCR reads, yielding one entry per CDR3 protein. The top ten clones hold more than 20% of a sample with 450,000 to 650,000 distinct CDR3 sequences, roughly 15% of them seen once. Stated time point: newly diagnosed GD, antithyroid drugs for less than 3 months. From PBMCs, RNA was extracted and then used to make the TCR library. These data were also reused for a study on T cells in Graves' hyperthyroidism and ophthalmopathy.

This material consisted of peripheral blood mononuclear cells (PBMCs), taken at new diagnosis, from a patient treated with antithyroid drugs. The source is a woman aged 35 to 60 with Graves disease.

The rearrangement links TRBV6-5 to TRBJ1-6; D is possibly TRBD1 (5 bases). The CDR3 runs to 14 residues. Germline V gene lookup returns CDR1 MNHEY and CDR2 SVGAGI. V was shortened by 4 bases and J by 6 bases, with 10 bases between the two germline ends. The CDR3 sequence: CASSWDDFNSPLHF. Here the CDR3 DNA reads TGTGCCAGCAGTTGGGACGACTTTAATTCACCCCTCCACTTT.

Turning to this clonotype: This sequence may be a read error, since a much larger clone differs from it by one base. The V call is TRBV20-1, the J call TRBJ1-2; the D gene is possibly TRBD1 (6 bases). Germline V gives CDR1 DFQATT, CDR2 SNEGSKA (reference sequence). CDR3 length: 16 residues. The CDR3 DNA reads as TGCAGTGCTAGAGTCGGCAGGGGCGTTTTTAACTATGGCCACACCTTC. Translation: CSARVGRGVFNYGHTF.

There are many counts of this clonotype. The chain has TRBV11-3 and TRBJ2-2; 7 positions agree with TRBD1. The CDR3 has 17 amino acids. Germline V gene data show CDR1 as SGHNT and CDR2 as YENEEA. V dropped 2 bases and J dropped 6; count of bases not matched to a gene: 12. CDR3 loop: CASSLPETGLFAGELFF. CDR3 DNA sequence: TGTGCCAGCAGCTTACCCGAGACAGGGCTATTCGCCGGGGAGCTGTTTTTT.

This clonotype was recorded a few times. The V and J genes are TRBV15 and TRBJ1-1, with D maybe TRBD1 (6 bases). The CDR3 has 15 amino acids. V was clipped by 4 bases and J by 3 bases, with 15 bases between them. The V gene's germline CDR1 is LNHNV and CDR2 YYDKDF (reference sequence). The CDR3 here is CATSIQGRGDTEAFF. CDR3 coding DNA: TGTGCCACCAGCATTCAGGGAAGGGGGGACACTGAAGCTTTCTTT.

In regard to this clonotype: This may be a read error: a much more frequent sequence differs by one nucleotide. V and J are TRBV25-1 and TRBJ1-2; 9 bases match TRBD1. CDR1 MGHDK and CDR2 SYGVNS come from the germline V gene. The CDR3 sequence is 17 residues long. CDR3 region: CAGSDQGQGVANYGYTF. The CDR3 coding sequence is TGTGCCGGCAGTGACCAGGGACAGGGAGTAGCTAACTATGGCTACACCTTC.

At least ten counts were recorded for this clonotype. This sequence joins TRBV12-3 or TRBV12-4 and TRBJ1-2; 8 positions match TRBD1. The CDR3 runs 13 residues. Trimming cost V 6 bases and J 8 bases; bases outside gene matches: 8. This CDR3 is CASSRQGLDGYTF. CDR3 nucleotides: TGTGCCAGCAGCCGACAGGGGTTGGACGGCTACACCTTC.

This clonotype was detected ten times or more. V is TRBV3-1 and J is TRBJ2-5; 9 nucleotides match TRBD2. Germline CDR1 LGHDT, CDR2 YNNKEL (reference sequence). The CDR3 runs to 15 residues. The ends lost 3 bases at V and 4 bases at J; junction bases unmatched: 6. The CDR3 spells CASSHGGGAVETQYF. CDR3 coding DNA: TGTGCCAGCAGCCATGGCGGGGGGGCCGTAGAGACCCAGTACTTC.

The chain joins TRBV7-9 to TRBJ2-7; D is unclear. The CDR3 has 12 amino acids. The germline V and J ends were trimmed by 3 bases and 6 bases, with 9 bases remaining between them. Germline values: CDR1 SEHNR, CDR2 FQNEAQ (reference sequence). The CDR3 nucleotides read TGTGCCAGCAGCTTTTCTGCTGGCGAGCAGTACTTC. This codes for CASSFSAGEQYF.

This clonotype was counted at least ten times. The genes are TRBV12-3 or TRBV12-4 and TRBJ1-2; 7 bases are a match to TRBD1. The J segment lost 0 bases and the V segment lost 6 bases, leaving 4 bases of the junction unmatched. The CDR3 has 14 amino acids. The CDR3 is CASRRGQTNYGYTF. In DNA form, the CDR3 reads TGTGCCAGCAGGCGGGGACAGACTAACTATGGCTACACCTTC.

The V gene is TRBV27, the J gene TRBJ1-2; possible D gene TRBD1, 5 bases. This CDR3 has 14 amino acids. Trimming took 8 bases from V and 2 from J, leaving 15 bases between them. CDR1 and CDR2 from the germline V gene are MNHEY and SMNVEV (reference sequence). The CDR3, as DNA: TGTGCCAGCCAAGGGCGGGGGGAGAACTATGGCTACACCTTC. This sequence encodes CASQGRGENYGYTF.

This clonotype was found many times. The CDR3: CASSELVSNEKLFF. CDR3 DNA: TGTGCCAGCAGTGAGCTTGTCAGTAATGAAAAACTGTTTTTT. The rearrangement joins TRBV2 to TRBJ1-4; D is uncertain. The CDR3 loop spans 14 amino acids. From germline, CDR1 is SNHLY and CDR2 FYNNEI. Trimming stripped 3 bases from V and 4 bases from J, with 9 bases between. The entire variable domain, with the rest obtained from reference TRBV2 and TRBJ1-4, is as follows: EPEVTQTPSHQVTQMGQEVILRCVPISNHLYFYWYRQILGQKVEFLVSFYNNEISEKSEIFDDQFSVERPDGSNFTLKIRSTKLEDSAMYFCASSELVSNEKLFFGSGTQLSVL.

This clonotype was seen many times. The rearrangement uses TRBV28 and TRBJ1-2, with unresolved D. From germline, CDR1 is MDHEN and CDR2 SYDVKM. The V end was cut by 6 bases, the J end by 4 bases, with 9 bases between. The CDR3 loop spans 12 amino acids. The CDR3 reads CASSLQPYGYTF. As DNA, the CDR3 is TGTGCCAGCAGCCTCCAACCCTATGGCTACACCTTC.